This T cell receptor (beta chain) originates from a study of beta chain features in type 1 diabetes. Overall study results and limits: Among patients, naive, central memory and Treg TCRB repertoires appeared more similar than among healthy donors.

The investigators reverse transcribed all of the isolated RNA, so they sequenced expressed TCRB transcripts. Sequencing was performed with immunoSEQ multiplex PCR; in TCRdb, only in-frame clones are kept and a portion is missing. The sample holds 900,000 or so clones, 17% seen once. CDR3 size: 19 residues. The germline V gene encodes CDR1 LGHNA and CDR2 YNFKEQ. The ends lost 0 bases at V and 7 bases at J; junction bases unmatched: 17. As to this clone: Antigen unknown.

Staining for CD45RO/CCR7/CD25/CD127/CD95/CD27 allowed sorting of CD4+ naive, central memory, regulatory and stem cell-like memory cells. The sequencing sample was made of naive CD4+ T cells from blood. This TCR came from a woman between 18 and 29 years old in good health. V usage is TRBV4-2 and J usage is TRBJ2-7, with 11 bases fitting TRBD1. CDR3 sequence (DNA): TGTGCCAGCAGCCAAGAGGGAGGGACAGGGGGTATCATTCTACGGGAGCAGTACTTC. It translates to CASSQEGGTGGIILREQYF.